A single sample is the source of the 28 T cell receptor beta chains below, sequenced in a study of T-cell reconstitution after alpha-beta-depleted transplantation in children. A TCRbeta library incorporating unique molecular identifiers was prepared. One entry per CDR3 protein results from TCRdb running MiXCR on the PCR reads. The sample lists over 150,000 distinct CDR3 sequences; roughly 6.5% were seen once. The sample consisted of PBMCs, taken before TCRalphabeta/CD19-depleted stem cell transplant. Receptor source: a girl under three years old with combined immunodeficiency, due to receive a stem cell transplant.

This clonotype was seen many times. CDR3 bases: TGTGCCAGCAGCTCCCACCCCGGACAGTCAGCTCAAGAGACCCAGTACTTC. This encodes CASSSHPGQSAQETQYF. V and J are TRBV7-8 and TRBJ2-5; D possibly corresponds to TRBD1 (6 bases). Germline V gene lookup returns CDR1 SGHVS and CDR2 FQNEAQ. The CDR3 spans 17 residues. With 4 bases removed from V and 2 bases from J, the gap between germline ends came to 20 bases. The full variable domain, completed using reference TRBV7-8 and TRBJ2-5, is GAGVSQSPRYKVAKRGQDVALRCDPISGHVSLFWYQQALGQGPEFLTYFQNEAQLDKSGLPSDRFFAERPEGSVSTLKIQRTQQEDSAVYLCASSSHPGQSAQETQYFGPGTRLLVL.

V is TRBV28 and J is TRBJ1-1, with D possibly being TRBD1 (5 bases). Trimming took 8 bases from V and 5 from J, leaving 21 bases between them. CDR3 length: 15 residues. Germline V gene sequence: CDR1 MDHEN, CDR2 SYDVKM. CDR3 in amino acids: CASRTLLDRRTEAFF. The CDR3 DNA reads TGTGCCAGCCGTACCCTCCTAGACAGACGGACTGAAGCTTTCTTT.

This clonotype was observed many times. The J gene is TRBJ2-3, the V gene TRBV7-2; D call uncertain. Between the trimmed V and J ends, which lost 1 base and 4 bases, there was a span of 9 bases. This CDR3 contains 14 residues. CDR1 and CDR2 (germline): SGHTA, FQGNSA. The CDR3 nucleotides read TGTGCCAGCAGCTTAGTGGATAGGGCAGATACGCAGTATTTT. Amino acids: CASSLVDRADTQYF.

This clonotype was recorded at least ten times. The chain combines TRBV20-1 with TRBJ1-3; D unclear. Germline CDR1 DFQATT, CDR2 SNEGSKA (reference sequence). The V end was cut by 6 bases, the J end by 4 bases, with 10 bases between. This CDR3 has 12 amino acids. CDR3 region: CSAQEQGNTIYF. CDR3 sequence (DNA): TGCAGTGCCCAAGAACAGGGAAACACCATATATTTT.

At least ten counts were recorded for this clonotype. The V gene is TRBV7-8, the J gene TRBJ2-7; 8 bases align to TRBD2. CDR3 length: 16 residues. The germline V gene encodes CDR1 SGHVS and CDR2 FQNEAQ. The ends lost 1 base at V and 4 bases at J; junction bases unmatched: 9. CDR3 sequence reads: CASSLVVFTSGYEQYF. The CDR3 bases are TGTGCCAGCAGCTTAGTTGTCTTTACTAGCGGATACGAGCAGTACTTC.

This clonotype was observed a few times. The chain links TRBV20-1 to TRBJ1-5, with 7 bases fitting TRBD1. V lost 6 bases, J lost 7 bases, and 6 bases stayed unmatched. The CDR3 contains 12 residues. CDR1 is DFQATT and CDR2 is SNEGSKA in the germline V gene (reference sequence). CDR3 nucleotides: TGCAGTGCCATGGCAGGGGGACAGCCCCAGCATTTT. Its translation: CSAMAGGQPQHF.

This clonotype was counted at least ten times. The V gene is TRBV7-9, the J gene TRBJ1-6, with 7 bases matching TRBD1. Per the germline V gene, CDR1 is SEHNR and CDR2 is FQNEAQ (reference sequence). The CDR3 has 16 amino acids. After removal of 4 bases from V and 4 bases from J, the junction contained 7 bases not matched to a gene. In DNA form, the CDR3 reads TGTGCCAGCAGCTACACAGGGGATCGTTATAATTCACCCCTCCACTTT. It codes for CASSYTGDRYNSPLHF.

This clonotype was counted a few times. The gene calls are TRBV7-3 and TRBJ2-1; 10 bases agree with TRBD2. V lost 5 bases to trimming and J lost 8 bases; unmatched junction nucleotides: 9. Germline loops: CDR1 SGHTA, CDR2 FQGTGA. The CDR3 has 15 residues. This CDR3 reads CASSRSGGAGDEQFF. CDR3 bases: TGTGCCAGCAGCCGCAGCGGGGGGGCCGGGGATGAGCAGTTCTTC.

V gene TRBV18 combines with J gene TRBJ2-3; no clear D gene. The CDR3 extends over 14 amino acids. The V end was cut by 3 bases, the J end by 2 bases, with 9 bases between. The germline V gene has CDR1 KGHSH and CDR2 LQKENI. The CDR3 loop is CASSPWVNTDTQYF. The CDR3 nucleotides are TGTGCCAGCTCACCCTGGGTAAACACAGATACGCAGTATTTT.

This clonotype was seen many times. The chain couples TRBV4-2 to TRBJ2-3; 8 nucleotides match TRBD2. Trimming cost V 5 bases and J 2 bases; bases outside gene matches: 6. The CDR3 is 15 amino acids. The germline CDR1 and CDR2 sequences are LGHNA and YNFKEQ. The CDR3 here is CASSVTSDYTDTQYF. As DNA, the CDR3 is TGTGCCAGCAGCGTGACTAGCGACTACACAGATACGCAGTATTTT.

In its sample, this clonotype was seen many times. This chain uses TRBV20-1 with TRBJ2-5; 9 positions match TRBD1. V lost 1 base to trimming and J lost 1 base; unmatched junction nucleotides: 4. Germline V CDR1 and CDR2: DFQATT, SNEGSKA (reference sequence). This CDR3 region has 15 residues. The CDR3 protein is CSARGAQGAQETQYF. The CDR3 DNA is TGCAGTGCTAGAGGCGCACAGGGGGCCCAAGAGACCCAGTACTTC.

This clonotype was seen ten or more times. The genes are TRBV12-3 or TRBV12-4 and TRBJ2-5; D gene uncertain. The V end was cut by 1 base, the J end by 1 base, with 4 bases between. The CDR3 has 13 residues. The CDR3 spells CASSLGFQETQYF. DNA for the CDR3: TGTGCCAGCAGTTTAGGATTCCAAGAGACCCAGTACTTC.

This clonotype turned up a few times. The chain joins TRBV21-1 to TRBJ2-7; TRBD2 was called by the table and not checked on the DNA. TRBV21-1 is given as a pseudogene. The CDR3 runs to 12 residues. Here the CDR3 reads CASTAGSYEQYF. The DNA of the CDR3 is TGTGCCAGCACCGCGGGGTCCTACGAGCAGTACTTC.

This clonotype was detected ten times or more. V and J are TRBV29-1 and TRBJ1-1; 7 bases are a match to TRBD1. The CDR3 extends over 12 amino acids. V dropped 5 bases and J dropped 5; count of bases not matched to a gene: 5. Germline V gives CDR1 SQVTM, CDR2 ANQGSEA. The CDR3 region is CSVIRGLTEAFF. The CDR3 DNA follows: TGCAGCGTTATCAGGGGGTTAACTGAAGCTTTCTTT.

This rearrangement joins TRBV30 to TRBJ1-1, with 9 bases that match TRBD1. This CDR3 contains 14 residues. Germline-derived CDR1 and CDR2 are GTSNPN and SVGIG (reference sequence). J was trimmed by 5 bases and V by 4 bases; bases with no gene match: 8. CDR3 sequence: CAWTNTGGRTEAFF. The CDR3 coding sequence is TGTGCCTGGACCAACACAGGGGGCAGGACTGAAGCTTTCTTT.

Many counts were recorded for this clonotype. The chain carries TRBV29-1 and TRBJ2-2; 10 bases line up with TRBD2. V gave up 4 bases and J gave up 2 bases; unmatched junction bases: 16. The germline V gene encodes CDR1 SQVTM and CDR2 ANQGSEA. The CDR3 runs to 19 residues. CDR3 bases: TGCAGCGTTGTCGGGCCTAGCGGGAGACCCAATGTCAACACCGGGGAGCTGTTTTTT. This translates into CSVVGPSGRPNVNTGELFF.

This clonotype was counted only a few times. The chain links TRBV27 to TRBJ1-3; D unresolved. Germline loops: CDR1 MNHEY, CDR2 SMNVEV (reference sequence). CDR3 length: 16 amino acids. The germline V and J ends were trimmed by 6 bases and 6 bases, with 21 bases remaining between them. This chain's CDR3 is CASSPHLTPRENTIYF. In nucleotides, the CDR3 is TGTGCCAGCAGCCCTCACCTTACTCCCCGGGAAAACACCATATATTTT.

This clonotype was recorded many times. The chain recombines TRBV20-1 with TRBJ2-7, with TRBD1 matching 11 bases. The CDR3 length is 15 residues. Losses at the gene ends were 6 bases for V and 4 bases for J; bases not matched to a gene: 11. Germline lookup yields CDR1 DFQATT and CDR2 SNEGSKA (reference sequence). Here the CDR3 DNA reads TGCAGTGCCTGGGGCCCCCGGGACAGGGGGTACGAGCAGTACTTC. This sequence encodes CSAWGPRDRGYEQYF.

In this sample, this clonotype turned up many times. The CDR3 coding sequence is TGCAGCGTTGACCAGTATGGCTACACCTTC. Its translation is CSVDQYGYTF. This chain joins TRBV29-1 and TRBJ1-2; D gene unclear. This CDR3 comprises 10 residues. Trimming removed 3 bases from V and 5 bases from J, with 4 bases in between. Looked up from germline, CDR1 is SQVTM and CDR2 is ANQGSEA.

The V and J genes are TRBV21-1 and TRBJ1-2; the table calls TRBD1, which could not be checked here. TRBV21-1 is an annotated pseudogene. The CDR3 length is 16 residues. The CDR3 loop reads CASSLRSGMANYGYTF. The CDR3 nucleotides are TGTGCCAGCAGTCTGAGGTCGGGAATGGCTAACTATGGCTACACCTTC.

This clonotype occurred many times. This chain connects TRBV7-3 to TRBJ1-1; D might be TRBD1 (6 bases). V was clipped by 5 bases and J by 0 bases, with 13 bases between them. This CDR3 is built from 15 residues. The V gene's germline CDR1 is SGHTA and CDR2 FQGTGA. CDR3 in amino acids: CASSTGSGMNTEAFF. DNA of the CDR3: TGTGCCAGCAGCACAGGGAGTGGCATGAACACTGAAGCTTTCTTT.

In this sample, this clonotype turned up many times. The chain recombines TRBV7-9 with TRBJ2-2; D tentatively reads TRBD1 or TRBD2 (6 bases each). V shed 10 bases and J shed 3 bases, with 18 bases lying between them. CDR1 is SEHNR, CDR2 FQNEAQ, per germline (reference sequence). The CDR3 covers 15 residues. The CDR3 loop reads CATPGAGSYTGELFF. As DNA, the CDR3 is TGTGCCACCCCGGGGGCAGGGAGCTACACCGGGGAGCTGTTTTTT.

The chain combines TRBV7-9 with TRBJ2-7; 9 bases map to TRBD1. The germline V gene encodes CDR1 SEHNR and CDR2 FQNEAQ (reference sequence). The CDR3 length is 16 residues. Unmatched junction bases numbered 8, after V lost 0 bases and J lost 5 bases. DNA of the CDR3: TGTGCCAGCAGCTTAGCTTTGGGGACAGGGTACCACGAGCAGTACTTC. Translation gives CASSLALGTGYHEQYF.

This clonotype was recorded many times. The chain joins TRBV5-1 to TRBJ2-7; 10 bases are a match to TRBD1. The germline V gene encodes CDR1 SGHRS and CDR2 YFSETQ. This CDR3 is 16 amino acids long. The trim removed 4 bases at V and 4 bases at J, leaving 11 bases unmatched. CDR3 residues: CASSQRWDRGIYEQYF. Here the CDR3 DNA reads TGCGCCAGCAGCCAACGGTGGGACAGGGGTATATACGAGCAGTACTTC.

In its sample, this clonotype was seen many times. J is TRBJ2-1 and V is TRBV27; 10 nucleotides match TRBD2. Losses at the gene ends were 2 bases for V and 4 bases for J; bases not matched to a gene: 11. Germline CDR1 MNHEY, CDR2 SMNVEV (reference sequence). The CDR3 length is 18 residues. The CDR3 region is CASSLVFRELAGYNEQFF. In DNA form, the CDR3 reads TGTGCCAGCAGTTTAGTTTTCCGCGAACTAGCGGGGTACAATGAGCAGTTCTTC.

This clonotype was found many times. The CDR3 spells CSARDILGEETQYF. The CDR3 region has the DNA TGCAGTGCTAGAGATATCTTGGGGGAAGAGACCCAGTACTTC. J is TRBJ2-5 and V is TRBV20-1, with D perhaps assigned TRBD1 or TRBD2 (5 bases each). Germline V gene data show CDR1 as DFQATT and CDR2 as SNEGSKA (reference sequence). CDR3 length: 14 amino acids. V was shortened by 0 bases and J by 3 bases, with 11 bases between the two germline ends.

This clonotype was found many times. The chain links TRBV12-3 or TRBV12-4 to TRBJ2-4, with 14 nucleotides matching TRBD2. V dropped 5 bases and J dropped 0; count of bases not matched to a gene: 6. The CDR3 length is 18 residues. CDR3: CASSPGLAGVVAKNIQYF. CDR3 DNA: TGTGCCAGCAGTCCGGGACTAGCGGGGGTCGTAGCCAAAAACATTCAGTACTTC.

This clonotype was picked up many times. V usage is TRBV14 and J usage is TRBJ2-5; weak D call: TRBD2 (6 bases). CDR1 is SGHDN and CDR2 is FVKESK in the germline V gene. Trimming removed 3 bases at V and 2 bases at J, with 16 bases between. This CDR3 contains 16 residues. CDR3 loop: CASSHTGVGAQETQYF. CDR3 nucleotide sequence: TGTGCCAGCAGCCATACGGGAGTCGGGGCACAAGAGACCCAGTACTTC.